This TCR beta chain was recorded in a study of sequential checkpoint blockade in melanoma (dated by TCRdb to between 2017 and 2020). Describing the broader study: Patients were randomized 1:1 to first-line nivolumab followed by ipilimumab (arm A) or ipilimumab followed by nivolumab (arm B). Both trial sequences were followed by maintenance nivolumab. TCRbeta immunosequencing was performed on DNA from around 96 pretreatment melanoma tumor samples. For about 22 patients, matched tumor biopsies were taken both before treatment and at week 13, after single-agent nivolumab (arm A) or ipilimumab (arm B). Roughly 84% of the matched pre- and post-treatment tumor biopsy pairs came from the same lesion. Study-level results and caveats: Tumor T-cell fraction and clonality were found to correlate with PD-L1 staining and CD8+ T-cell counts but not with mutational load. Achieving clinical benefit was about 30 times more likely for patients whose tumor T-cell fraction and clonality increased by week 13. Among patients in the nivolumab-first arm (arm A), tumor TIL clonality before treatment was associated with response (P = .04). The response-prediction model combining TCR metrics and mutation burden needs validation in larger, independent patient cohorts. Within-arm analyses of tumor T-cell fraction were constrained by small sample sizes and reduced statistical power.

The treatment or condition label here, explained by the study, means: randomized to nivolumab then ipilimumab (arm A) or the reverse (arm B). No trial patient had received prior DNA-damaging chemotherapy. The samples were obtained from melanoma patients enrolled in CheckMate 064, an open-label, randomized phase II trial testing sequential checkpoint blockade. Tumor TCR sequencing used genomic DNA from formalin-fixed paraffin-embedded (FFPE) tissue samples. A note on this clone: Its recognized antigen is unknown. No quality values exist for individual bases; no much larger clone is one base distant.

TCRbeta CDR3 regions were immunosequenced from genomic DNA with the immunoSEQ Assay. Before high-throughput sequencing, the genomic DNA was amplified using bias-controlled multiplex PCR. The published analysis was carried out like this. To quantify the absolute abundance of each unique TCRbeta CDR3 region, the sequences were collapsed and filtered. Clonality, defined as 1 minus Pielou's evenness, was calculated using only productive rearrangements. Tumor T-cell fraction was calculated by normalizing TCRbeta template counts to the amount of usable DNA, which was estimated from several housekeeping genes. A previously published method was used to identify clones with significantly greater frequencies in on-treatment samples than in baseline samples. TCRdb re-hosts the immuneACCESS table, in-frame sequences only. Its copies lack some clones; in the studies checked, an unresolved V gene accounts for under half of them, and the cause for the rest is not known. V and J calls and clone size are as listed in that table; D and trimming were resolved from the DNA. The sample contains about 4,000 clones, roughly a fifth of them found a single time. 26% of the sample is taken by the ten largest.

The sample in question was tumor tissue (inferred from file names), obtained from a patient given nivolumab and ipilimumab in sequence. This receptor was obtained from a human donor with melanoma.

This receptor carries the CDR3 CASSPAGAAGELFF. The nucleotides read TGCGCCAGCAGCCCGGCCGGGGCGGCCGGGGAGCTGTTTTTT. The V and J genes are TRBV5-1 and TRBJ2-2; the D gene may be TRBD1 or TRBD2, since each aligns over 5 bases. The trim is 4 bases for V and 6 bases for J, with a gap of 13 bases between the germline ends. As encoded in the germline V gene, CDR1 is SGHRS while CDR2 is YFSETQ. The CDR3 runs 14 residues from the cysteine to the phenylalanine. Of all the DNA, just the CDR3 is kept, 42 bases in frame from base 1.